These 27 T cell receptor beta chains share one sample of origin, sequenced in a study of siplizumab effects on memory and regulatory T cells. TCRdb's table, derived via immunoSEQ multiplex PCR, lists solely in-frame clones and lacks some. The table lists around 110,000 clones, roughly 94% of them singletons. Sequenced sample: non-Treg CD4+ T cells sorted from blood. These receptors all stem from a human donor in good health.

The chain joins TRBV2 to TRBJ2-5, with D maybe TRBD1 (5 bases). The CDR3 has 11 residues. Trimming took 7 bases from V and 3 from J, leaving 6 bases between them. Germline values: CDR1 SNHLY, CDR2 FYNNEI. The CDR3 sequence: CASKGEETQYF. DNA of the CDR3: TGTGCCAGCAAAGGGGAAGAGACCCAGTACTTC.

The chain is built from TRBV6-1 and TRBJ1-1, with TRBD1 identical over 9 bases. Trimming removed 7 bases from V and 3 bases from J; junction bases left unmatched: 6. Germline V gene lookup returns CDR1 MNHNS and CDR2 SASEGT. The CDR3 is 14 residues long. CDR3 coding DNA: TGTGCCAGCAACCCGACAGGGGGGGACACTGAAGCTTTCTTT. Protein sequence: CASNPTGGDTEAFF.

The count of this clone is one. The gene calls are TRBV4-2 and TRBJ2-1; 12 nucleotides align to TRBD2. V lost 3 bases, J lost 9 bases, and 12 bases stayed unmatched. The CDR3 totals 17 residues. Germline V gene data show CDR1 as LGHNA and CDR2 as YNFKEQ. The CDR3 protein is CASSHNPSGGARGEQFF. CDR3 in DNA: TGTGCCAGCAGCCATAACCCTAGCGGGGGGGCGAGAGGTGAGCAGTTCTTC.

This clone appeared a single time. The J gene is TRBJ2-3, the V gene TRBV7-9, with TRBD2 identical over 8 bases. The CDR3 runs 16 residues. Germline CDR1 SEHNR, CDR2 FQNEAQ (reference sequence). After removal of 3 bases from V and 0 bases from J, the junction contained 5 bases not matched to a gene. CDR3 nucleotide sequence: TGTGCCAGCAGCTTTCCTCTAGCGGGCAGCACAGATACGCAGTATTTT. It specifies CASSFPLAGSTDTQYF.

This clone turned up a few times. The chain uses TRBV25-1 and TRBJ1-5; D ambiguous. The CDR3 runs to 12 residues. The V and J ends lost 3 bases and 7 bases respectively, with 7 bases between them. Germline V CDR1 and CDR2: MGHDK, SYGVNS. CDR3 loop: CASSEGGQPQHF. The CDR3 DNA reads as TGTGCCAGCAGTGAGGGAGGGCAGCCCCAGCATTTT. Full variable domain (missing parts from reference TRBV25-1 and TRBJ1-5): EADIYQTPRYLVIGTGKKITLECSQTMGHDKMYWYQQDPGMELHLIHYSYGVNSTEKGDLSSESTVSRIRTEHFPLTLESARPSHTSQYLCASSEGGQPQHFGDGTRLSIL.

The J gene is TRBJ1-2, the V gene TRBV5-1; D perhaps matches TRBD1 (5 bases). Deletions cut 0 bases from V and 5 bases from J, with 11 bases between. The CDR3 consists of 14 residues. CDR1 is SGHRS, CDR2 YFSETQ, per germline. CDR3 nucleotide sequence: TGCGCCAGCAGCTTGGATCAGGGAGGGTATGGCTACACCTTC. It is translated as CASSLDQGGYGYTF.

This chain joins TRBV7-3 and TRBJ2-3, with 8 bases that match TRBD2. This CDR3 comprises 15 residues. The germline CDR1 and CDR2 sequences are SGHTA and FQGTGA. Germline trimming cut 5 bases from V and 2 bases from J; bases unmatched to any gene: 6. Here the CDR3 DNA reads TGTGCCAGCAGCCAAGGGACTAGTAACACAGATACGCAGTATTTT. It specifies CASSQGTSNTDTQYF. Together with reference TRBV7-3 and TRBJ2-3, the CDR3 gives the full variable domain: GAGVSQTPSNKVTEKGKYVELRCDPISGHTALYWYRQSLGQGPEFLIYFQGTGAADDSGLPNDRFFAVRPEGSVSTLKIQRTERGDSAVYLCASSQGTSNTDTQYFGPGTRLTVL.

The chain carries TRBV2 and TRBJ1-1; TRBD1 is a possible D gene (6 bases). The ends were cut back, 10 bases at V and 1 base at J, with 10 bases in the middle. CDR1 and CDR2 (germline): SNHLY, FYNNEI. CDR3 length: 12 residues. CDR3 region: CATIQGNTEAFF. CDR3 DNA: TGTGCCACGATACAGGGGAACACTGAAGCTTTCTTT.

The genes are TRBV5-6 and TRBJ2-1; D gene uncertain. Germline V gene sequence: CDR1 SGHDT, CDR2 YYEEEE. V was pared by 1 base and J by 0 bases, with 8 bases between. This CDR3 has 15 amino acids. This chain's CDR3 is CASSLNARSYNEQFF. CDR3 in DNA: TGTGCCAGCAGCTTGAACGCGCGCTCCTACAATGAGCAGTTCTTC.

In regard to this clone: Additional DNA sequences in this sample encode the identical CDR3. This sequence joins TRBV5-4 and TRBJ2-7; 9 nucleotides align to TRBD1. Trimming removed 4 bases from V and 3 bases from J; junction bases left unmatched: 2. Germline V gene lookup returns CDR1 SGHNT and CDR2 YYREEE (reference sequence). There are 13 residues in the CDR3. The CDR3, as DNA: TGTGCCAGCAGCCGGGGACAGGGCTACGAGCAGTACTTC. Amino acids: CASSRGQGYEQYF.

The chain is built from TRBV27 and TRBJ2-7, with D possibly matching TRBD2 (6 bases). The CDR3 spans 17 residues. The ends were cut back, 0 bases at V and 5 bases at J, with 20 bases in the middle. Germline values: CDR1 MNHEY, CDR2 SMNVEV (reference sequence). As DNA, the CDR3 is TGTGCCAGCAGTTTATCATGGACGGGCCGCTGGAGGGACGAGCAGTACTTC. This codes for CASSLSWTGRWRDEQYF.

CDR3 residues: CASSSPGTDNSPLHF. DNA of the CDR3: TGTGCCAGCAGCTCCCCCGGGACAGATAATTCACCCCTCCACTTT. This chain uses TRBV5-6 with TRBJ1-6, with TRBD1 identical over 7 bases. There are 15 residues in the CDR3. Germline values: CDR1 SGHDT, CDR2 YYEEEE. Trimming took 3 bases from V and 5 from J; bases not matched to a gene: 5.

This clone was counted a single time. V is TRBV2 and J is TRBJ2-7, with 9 bases fitting TRBD1. This CDR3 region has 17 residues. V trimming: 7 bases; J trimming: 1 base; junction bases outside the gene matches: 14. Germline loops: CDR1 SNHLY, CDR2 FYNNEI. CDR3 DNA sequence: TGTGCCAGCACGAAGTCTCCCCGGGACAGGGCATCCTACGAGCAGTACTTC. Protein: CASTKSPRDRASYEQYF.

The chain couples TRBV15 to TRBJ1-6; a weak D match, TRBD1 (6 bases). The CDR3 has 16 amino acids. V was pared by 4 bases and J by 10 bases, with 20 bases between. In germline, CDR1 is LNHNV, CDR2 YYDKDF (reference sequence). The DNA for the CDR3 is TGTGCCACCAGCACAACAGGGTCTTCAAAGATATCACCCCTCCACTTT. It specifies CATSTTGSSKISPLHF.

The chain is built from TRBV7-2 and TRBJ2-1, with 12 nucleotides matching TRBD2. Germline trimming cut 5 bases from V and 7 bases from J; bases unmatched to any gene: 9. The length of the CDR3 is 16 residues. In germline, CDR1 is SGHTA, CDR2 FQGNSA. CDR3 sequence (DNA): TGTGCCAGCAGCCCAAGAGGGCTAGCGGGGGGGAATGAGCAGTTCTTC. Translated: CASSPRGLAGGNEQFF.

The chain recombines TRBV21-1 with TRBJ2-2; no DNA check was done on the table's D call, TRBD2. TRBV21-1 is a pseudogene segment. There are 17 residues in the CDR3. In nucleotides, the CDR3 is TGTGCCAGCAGCCCATCCGGGTCATATAGGCGCACCGGGGAGCTGTTTTTT. Translating gives CASSPSGSYRRTGELFF.

The J gene is TRBJ2-1, the V gene TRBV6-5; D gene unclear. V shed 5 bases and J shed 0 bases, with 8 bases lying between them. The length of the CDR3 is 14 residues. Germline V gives CDR1 MNHEY, CDR2 SVGAGI. As DNA, the CDR3 is TGTGCCAGCAGTGGACGCAACTCCTACAATGAGCAGTTCTTC. Translated, it gives CASSGRNSYNEQFF.

This clone was picked up a small number of times. This sample includes further DNA sequences coding for the same CDR3. The rearrangement links TRBV7-9 to TRBJ1-6; 10 nucleotides line up with TRBD1. J gave up 10 bases and V 3 bases, and 3 bases lay outside the gene matches. The CDR3 is 14 residues long. CDR1 SEHNR and CDR2 FQNEAQ come from the germline V gene (reference sequence). The CDR3 sequence is CASSFGQGGSPLHF. CDR3 nucleotide sequence: TGTGCCAGCAGCTTCGGACAGGGGGGATCACCCCTCCACTTT.

The chain uses TRBV5-4 and TRBJ2-7; 9 positions agree with TRBD1. There are 14 residues in the CDR3. The V and J ends lost 0 bases and 4 bases, in that order; junction bases with no gene match: 2. In germline, CDR1 is SGHNT, CDR2 YYREEE (reference sequence). This chain's CDR3 is CASSLVDRGYEQYF. In DNA, the CDR3 is TGTGCCAGCAGCTTGGTCGACAGGGGGTACGAGCAGTACTTC.

The V gene is TRBV5-1, the J gene TRBJ2-7; the D is unclear. The CDR3 covers 11 residues. Germline V gene data show CDR1 as SGHRS and CDR2 as YFSETQ. V gave up 0 bases and J gave up 3 bases, with 1 base separating them. The CDR3 sequence is CASSLDYEQYF. The CDR3 nucleotides read TGCGCCAGCAGCTTGGACTACGAGCAGTACTTC.

The chain has TRBV7-2 and TRBJ2-5; the D call may be TRBD1 or TRBD2 (5 bases each). Germline lookup yields CDR1 SGHTA and CDR2 FQGNSA. V was clipped by 3 bases and J by 3 bases, with 11 bases between them. CDR3 length: 14 residues. The CDR3 spells CASSFSGTKETQYF. In DNA, the CDR3 is TGTGCCAGCAGCTTTAGTGGGACCAAAGAGACCCAGTACTTC.

A single count supports this clone. J is TRBJ2-3 and V is TRBV11-2; no definite D call. This CDR3 contains 13 residues. CDR1 and CDR2 (germline): SGHAT, FQNNGV. The germline V and J ends were trimmed by 3 bases and 1 base, with 5 bases remaining between them. CDR3 sequence: CASSFTGTDTQYF. The CDR3 region has the DNA TGTGCCAGCAGCTTCACGGGCACAGATACGCAGTATTTT.

The CDR3 bases are TGTGCCAGCAGACCCGGGGGATCCTCCTACAATGAGCAGTTCTTC. Residues: CASRPGGSSYNEQFF. J is TRBJ2-1 and V is TRBV6-6, with TRBD2 as a possible D gene (6 bases). Trimming removed 6 bases at V and 0 bases at J, with 12 bases between. CDR1 is MNHNY, CDR2 SVGAGI, per germline (reference sequence). The CDR3 is 15 amino acids.

This chain joins TRBV9 and TRBJ2-1; TRBD1 agrees at 11 bases. Germline loops: CDR1 SGDLS, CDR2 YYNGEE. This CDR3 contains 15 residues. Germline trimming cut 4 bases from V and 8 bases from J; bases unmatched to any gene: 8. CDR3 region: CASSTGTGGGDEQFF. CDR3 nucleotides: TGTGCCAGCAGCACCGGGACAGGGGGTGGAGATGAGCAGTTCTTC.

The rearrangement links TRBV14 to TRBJ2-7; the D is unclear. V gave up 0 bases and J gave up 6 bases, with 12 bases separating them. This CDR3 has 14 residues. CDR1 is SGHDN and CDR2 is FVKESK in the germline V gene. In DNA form, the CDR3 reads TGTGCCAGCAGCCAAGATCTCGGCAGACGCGAGCAGTACTTC. Translation gives CASSQDLGRREQYF.

The V and J genes are TRBV15 and TRBJ1-1, with D hard to call. Germline V gene data show CDR1 as LNHNV and CDR2 as YYDKDF (reference sequence). The V end lost 0 bases, the J end lost 5 bases, and 13 bases lay between the germline ends. The CDR3 runs 15 residues. The CDR3 here is CATSRDAGSLTEAFF. CDR3 coding DNA: TGTGCCACCAGCAGAGATGCGGGGTCTTTGACTGAAGCTTTCTTT. Complete variable domain (other parts from reference TRBV15 and TRBJ1-1): DAMVIQNPRYQVTQFGKPVTLSCSQTLNHNVMYWYQQKSSQAPKLLFHYYDKDFNNEADTPDNFQSRRPNTSFCFLDIRSPGLGDTAMYLCATSRDAGSLTEAFFGQGTRLTVV.

This chain connects TRBV10-3 to TRBJ2-7, with 7 bases lining up with TRBD1. Germline lookup yields CDR1 ENHRY and CDR2 SYGVKD. J gave up 4 bases and V 5 bases, and 11 bases lay outside the gene matches. There are 15 residues in the CDR3. CDR3 sequence: CAISFNRGTGYEQYF. The CDR3 DNA reads as TGTGCCATCAGTTTCAACAGGGGTACGGGATACGAGCAGTACTTC.